Included here is one T cell receptor (beta chain) sequence, with context. Its antigen is not known. Clones were sequenced by immunoSEQ multiplex PCR, and TCRdb holds only the in-frame ones, with some missing. The data show around 2.5 million clones, roughly 93% seen once. This entry is derived from a study of shared clonotypes between healthy human individuals. Study-wide context: The plates for each donor numbered three CD4 naive, three CD4 memory, two CD8 naive and one CD8 memory. Findings of the study overall: It was only blood that was sampled, and tissue repertoires likely differ.

The CDR3 contains 12 residues. V was trimmed by 1 base and J by 11 bases, leaving 11 bases between them. Per germline, CDR1 SGHDN and CDR2 FVKESK. Partitioning of CD4+ cells yielded a CD45RA+ naive subset and a CD45RA-negative memory subset. The clonotype comes from a man younger than 35 in good health. Some clones in this sample may be carry-over from other donors' samples. The V and J genes are TRBV14 and TRBJ1-1; the D gene is possibly TRBD1 (6 bases). Material for sequencing was naive CD4+ T cells from PBMCs. Subset of the sample: CD45RA+ positively selected. For the CDR3, the DNA is TGTGCCAGCAGCCAAGTCACAGGGCACGCTTTCTTT. Translation gives CASSQVTGHAFF. The entire variable domain, with the rest obtained from reference TRBV14 and TRBJ1-1, is as follows: EAGVTQFPSHSVIEKGQTVTLRCDPISGHDNLYWYRRVMGKEIKFLLHFVKESKQDESGMPNNRFLAERTGGTYSTLKVQPAELEDSGVYFCASSQVTGHAFFGQGTRLTVV.